This T cell receptor beta chain was sequenced in a study of cytomegalovirus exposure and HLA in healthy donors. The table lists this clone with a few counts. The CDR3 runs 12 residues. With 8 bases removed from V and 0 bases from J, the gap between germline ends came to 5 bases. Per germline, CDR1 ENHRY and CDR2 SYGVKD. Primers for the PCR totalled 60 Vbeta and 13 Jbeta. Some clones are missing from TCRdb's copy, which holds only in-frame ones; the method was immunoSEQ multiplex PCR. The sample holds fewer than 110,000 clones, approximately 84% seen once. V usage is TRBV10-3 and J usage is TRBJ2-1; a weak D match, TRBD2 (5 bases). Sequencing used PBMCs. The receptor was derived from a young man in good health and CMV-seronegative. The CDR3 region is CAIGGSYNEQFF. The CDR3 DNA reads TGTGCCATCGGAGGCTCCTACAATGAGCAGTTCTTC.